Included here is one TCR beta chain sequence, with context. The entry originates in a study of blood T cell repertoires in COVID-19. For the study at large: The analysed material was cDNA or gDNA that came from T cells, B-cell-depleted T cells, or PBMCs.

This CDR3 has 14 residues. The V segment lost 6 bases and the J segment 5 bases; nucleotides outside the gene matches: 7. The germline gives CDR1 WNHNN, CDR2 SYGVQD (reference sequence). Clones were sequenced by immunoSEQ multiplex PCR, and TCRdb holds only the in-frame ones, with some missing. The table lists under 300,000 clones, 80% to 90% of them singletons. The participants were between roughly 18 and 100 years old and came from roughly 25 US areas. Participant-given clinical history determined each cohort assignment. Recovery meant two consecutive negative NP/OP PCR tests, professional clearance, or resolved symptoms.

Sequenced material: PBMCs or T cells enriched from blood (not recorded which). This sequence was found in a woman between 18 and 30 years old who had recovered from COVID-19. The chain carries TRBV10-1 and TRBJ1-1, with 9 bases matching TRBD1. CDR3 loop: CASREQGAGTEAFF. The DNA of the CDR3 is TGCGCCAGCAGGGAACAGGGGGCTGGAACTGAAGCTTTCTTT.